This entry is about one T cell receptor (beta chain). The antigen is not known. This specimen comes from a study of vaccination effects on CD4 cells after COVID-19. Study background: Post-vaccine draws lagged the second dose by a median of 72 days.

CDR1 SEHNR and CDR2 FQNEAQ come from the germline V gene (reference sequence). This CDR3 is 14 amino acids long. Trimming stripped 5 bases from V and 1 base from J, with 11 bases between. General observations from the study: Clones of infection and vaccine origin contracted markedly late after vaccination.

Sequencing was performed with immunoSEQ multiplex PCR; in TCRdb, only in-frame clones are kept and a portion is missing. The sample consists of approximately 13,000 clones, 72% of them appearing once. Before sequencing, viral peptide pools were used by the ViraFEST assay to expand antigen-specific CD4+ T cells. Around day 10 of culture, CD4+ T cells were separated out. Participants were vaccinated with two doses of either the BNT162b2 or mRNA-1273 vaccine. The culture medium for roughly 1.9 million PBMC per well included about 9 IU/ml IL-2 and 8.5 to 10 ug/ml peptides. The authors replaced half the medium with IL-2 medium on days 3 and 7.

The receptor's source is a human donor who received a COVID-19 vaccine. V is TRBV7-9 and J is TRBJ1-1, with D perhaps matching TRBD1 (5 bases). The material sequenced was CD4+ T cells from PBMCs cultured with SARS-CoV-2 spike peptides, taken after COVID-19 vaccination. The CDR3 bases are TGTGCCAGCAGCCCGGAGCAGGGGAACACTGAAGCTTTCTTT. Its protein is CASSPEQGNTEAFF. The full variable domain, in which reference TRBV7-9 and TRBJ1-1 provide the parts outside the CDR3, is DTGVSQNPRHKITKRGQNVTFRCDPISEHNRLYWYRQTLGQGPEFLTYFQNEAQLEKSRLLSDRFSAERPKGSFSTLEIQRTEQGDSAMYLCASSPEQGNTEAFFGQGTRLTVV.